The present TCR beta chain was sequenced within a study of T cell changes during pregnancy in multiple sclerosis. This clone has a single count. With V trimmed by 5 bases and J by 7 bases, 3 bases remained unmatched. This CDR3 contains 12 residues. Germline-derived CDR1 and CDR2 are SNHLY and FYNNEI. The repertoire was sequenced with immunoSEQ multiplex PCR; TCRdb's copy has only in-frame clones and lacks some. The sample holds 30,000 to 40,000 clones; about 94% are singletons and the top ten take 0.39%. The sequencing used CD4+ T cells from peripheral blood mononuclear cells, collected in the second trimester of pregnancy. This chain connects TRBV2 to TRBJ1-2; the match to TRBD1 covers 8 bases. The source is a female donor with multiple sclerosis, enrolled in a pregnancy study. The CDR3 reads CASSLDRVGYTF. CDR3 nucleotide sequence: TGTGCCAGCAGTTTGGACAGGGTTGGCTACACCTTC.